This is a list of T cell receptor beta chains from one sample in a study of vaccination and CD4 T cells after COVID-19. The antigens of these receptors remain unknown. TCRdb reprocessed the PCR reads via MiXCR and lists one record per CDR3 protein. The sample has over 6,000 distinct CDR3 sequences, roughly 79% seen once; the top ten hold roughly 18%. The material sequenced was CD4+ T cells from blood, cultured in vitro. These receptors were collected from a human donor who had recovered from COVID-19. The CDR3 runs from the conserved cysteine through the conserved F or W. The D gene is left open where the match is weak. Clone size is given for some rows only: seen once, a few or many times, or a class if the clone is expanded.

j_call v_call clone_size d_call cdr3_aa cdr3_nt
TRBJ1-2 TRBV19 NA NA CASSDFSRQALYGYTF TGTGCCAGTAGTGACTTCTCCCGACAGGCTCTCTATGGCTACACCTTC
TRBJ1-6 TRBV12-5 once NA CASAALLSAGRHNSPLHF TGTGCTAGTGCAGCACTCCTCTCAGCAGGGAGGCATAATTCACCCCTCCACTTT
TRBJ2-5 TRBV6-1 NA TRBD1 CASSEPIRDRGYQETQYF TGTGCCAGCAGTGAACCGATCCGGGACAGGGGGTACCAAGAGACCCAGTACTTC
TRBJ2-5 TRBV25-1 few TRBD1 CASSGQTGLLETQYF TGTGCCAGCAGTGGACAGACAGGGTTGTTGGAGACCCAGTACTTC
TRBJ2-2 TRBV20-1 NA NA CSARDLRGGQDGELFF TGCAGTGCTAGAGATTTGAGGGGGGGCCAGGACGGGGAGCTGTTTTTT
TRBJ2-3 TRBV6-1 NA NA CASRQGTISSTDTQYF TGTGCCAGCCGGCAGGGTACAATTTCTAGCACAGATACGCAGTATTTT
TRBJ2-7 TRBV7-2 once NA CASSLIDGSSYEQYF TGTGCCAGCAGCTTAATTGACGGGAGCTCCTACGAGCAGTACTTC
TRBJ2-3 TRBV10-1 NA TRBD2 CASSASGRATDTQYF TGCGCCAGCAGTGCAAGCGGGAGAGCCACAGATACGCAGTATTTT
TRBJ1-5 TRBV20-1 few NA CSARPTGLVANQPQHF TGCAGTGCTAGACCTACAGGGTTGGTCGCCAATCAGCCCCAGCATTTT
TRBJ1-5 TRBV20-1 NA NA CSARAKENQPQHF TGCAGTGCTAGGGCCAAGGAAAATCAGCCCCAGCATTTT
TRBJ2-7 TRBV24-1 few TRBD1 CATSDGTGVTYEQYF TGTGCCACCAGTGATGGGACAGGGGTGACTTACGAGCAGTACTTC
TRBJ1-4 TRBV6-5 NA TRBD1 CASSYGQGARNEKLFF TGTGCCAGCAGTTACGGCCAGGGGGCGAGGAACGAAAAACTGTTTTTT
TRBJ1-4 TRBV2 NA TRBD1 CASSPDRGVSEKLFF TGTGCCAGCAGTCCGGACAGGGGGGTTTCTGAAAAACTGTTTTTT
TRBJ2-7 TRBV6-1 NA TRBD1 CASSEEMGTASYEQYF TGTGCCAGCAGTGAAGAAATGGGGACAGCCTCCTACGAGCAGTACTTC
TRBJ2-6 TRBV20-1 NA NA CSVRSSGANVLTF TGCAGTGTCCGGTCCTCTGGGGCCAACGTCCTGACTTTC
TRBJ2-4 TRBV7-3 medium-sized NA CASSGRSGLTKNIQYF TGTGCCAGCAGCGGCCGGTCGGGTCTAACCAAAAACATTCAGTACTTC
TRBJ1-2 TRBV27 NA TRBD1 CASSSRPTQGIGHGYTF TGTGCCAGCAGTTCGAGGCCCACACAGGGGATTGGGCACGGCTACACCTTC
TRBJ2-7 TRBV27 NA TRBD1 CASSLTAGGLHEQYF TGTGCCAGCAGTTTAACGGCAGGGGGCCTCCACGAGCAGTACTTC
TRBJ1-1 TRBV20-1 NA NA CSAREEGGMNTEAFF TGCAGTGCTAGAGAGGAGGGGGGGATGAACACTGAAGCTTTCTTT
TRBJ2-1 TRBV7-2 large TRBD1 CASSPRTGITNNEQFF TGTGCCAGCAGCCCCCGGACAGGGATCACCAACAATGAGCAGTTCTTC
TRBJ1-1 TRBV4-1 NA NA CASRGPLKNTEAFF TGCGCCAGCCGGGGGCCACTTAAGAACACTGAAGCTTTCTTT
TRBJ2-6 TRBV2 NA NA CASRLGGTGANVLTF TGTGCCAGCAGATTAGGAGGTACTGGGGCCAACGTCCTGACTTTC
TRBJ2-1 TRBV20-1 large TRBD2 CSARGASGRNEQFF TGCAGTGCTAGAGGCGCTAGCGGGAGGAATGAGCAGTTCTTC
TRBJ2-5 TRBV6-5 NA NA CASSYSGGGVETQYF TGTGCCAGCAGTTACTCAGGAGGGGGCGTTGAGACCCAGTACTTC
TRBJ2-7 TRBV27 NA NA CASRSSWGSYEQYF TGTGCCAGCAGGAGTAGTTGGGGTTCCTACGAGCAGTACTTC
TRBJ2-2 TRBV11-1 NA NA CASSPQFTGELFF TGTGCCAGCAGCCCCCAATTCACCGGGGAGCTGTTTTTT
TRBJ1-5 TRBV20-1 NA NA CSATGDTGQPQHF TGCAGTGCTACCGGGGACACAGGTCAGCCCCAGCATTTT
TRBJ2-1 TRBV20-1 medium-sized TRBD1 CSARDAAGGNNEQFF TGCAGTGCTAGAGATGCGGCAGGGGGCAACAATGAGCAGTTCTTC
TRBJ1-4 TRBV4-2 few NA CASSQGALREKLFF TGTGCCAGCAGCCAGGGCGCCCTGAGAGAAAAACTGTTTTTT
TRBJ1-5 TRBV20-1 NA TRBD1 CSARRTGVKNQPQHF TGCAGTGCCCGGAGGACAGGGGTGAAAAATCAGCCCCAGCATTTT
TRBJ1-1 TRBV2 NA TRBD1 CAGTSPPRQGRSSLDTEAFF TGTGCCGGCACCTCACCTCCTCGACAGGGTAGATCATCCTTGGACACTGAAGCTTTCTTT
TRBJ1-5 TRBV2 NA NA CASTRESGNNQPQHF TGTGCCAGCACCCGGGAGTCGGGGAACAATCAGCCCCAGCATTTT
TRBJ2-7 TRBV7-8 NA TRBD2 CASSFGLASAASRFEQYF TGTGCCAGCAGCTTCGGACTAGCGTCAGCGGCCTCGCGGTTCGAGCAGTACTTC
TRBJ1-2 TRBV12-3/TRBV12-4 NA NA CASRPGPYGYTF TGTGCCAGCAGACCCGGCCCTTATGGCTACACCTTC
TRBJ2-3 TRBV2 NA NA CASSEEVRGLQYF TGTGCCAGCAGTGAAGAGGTCAGGGGTTTGCAGTATTTT
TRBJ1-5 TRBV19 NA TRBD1 CASTKGQGMGNQPQHF TGTGCCAGTACTAAAGGACAGGGCATGGGCAATCAGCCCCAGCATTTT
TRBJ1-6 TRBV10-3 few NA CAISESGRDNSPLHF TGTGCCATCAGTGAGTCGGGTCGGGACAATTCACCCCTCCACTTT
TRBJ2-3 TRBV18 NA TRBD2 CASSPQSPGLAGADTQYF TGTGCCAGCTCACCACAATCACCGGGACTAGCGGGGGCAGATACGCAGTATTTT
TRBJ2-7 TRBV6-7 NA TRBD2 CASTHRREGPYEQYF TGTGCCAGCACCCACCGGCGGGAGGGCCCCTACGAGCAGTACTTC
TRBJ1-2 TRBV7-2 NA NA CASSLGPNGYGYTF TGTGCCAGCAGCTTAGGACCTAACGGCTATGGCTACACCTTC
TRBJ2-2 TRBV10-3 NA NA CAISESATSGELFF TGTGCCATCAGTGAGTCGGCCACCTCCGGGGAGCTGTTTTTT
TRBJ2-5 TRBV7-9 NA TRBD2 CASSSLAGGPVLETQYF TGTGCCAGCAGCTCCTTAGCGGGGGGGCCGGTCCTTGAGACCCAGTACTTC
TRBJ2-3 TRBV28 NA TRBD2 CASSLEGLATTDTQYF TGTGCCAGCAGTTTAGAGGGACTAGCGACCACAGATACGCAGTATTTT
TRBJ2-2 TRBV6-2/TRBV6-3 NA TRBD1 CATLGQQGTGELSF TGTGCCACGTTGGGGCAACAGGGGACCGGGGAGCTGTCTTTT
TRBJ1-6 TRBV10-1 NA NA CASSESRDSALHF TGCGCCAGCAGTGAGTCGCGGGACTCCGCTCTCCACTTT
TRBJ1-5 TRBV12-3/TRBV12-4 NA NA CASTLAGNQPQHF TGTGCCAGCACCCTGGCGGGGAATCAGCCCCAGCATTTT
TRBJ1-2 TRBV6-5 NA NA CASSWGSEYGYTF TGTGCCAGCAGTTGGGGGTCGGAGTATGGCTACACCTTC
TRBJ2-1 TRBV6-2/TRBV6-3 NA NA CACRDTEVEQFF TGTGCCTGCCGCGACACGGAGGTTGAGCAGTTCTTC
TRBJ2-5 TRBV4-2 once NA CASSQGASRETQYF TGTGCCAGCAGCCAAGGAGCTAGCAGGGAGACCCAGTACTTC
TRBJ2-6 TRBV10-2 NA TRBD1 CASRDGDRGRNGANVLTF TGCGCCAGCAGGGACGGGGACAGGGGACGTAATGGGGCCAACGTCCTGACTTTC
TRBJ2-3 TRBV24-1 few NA CATSPRGRGGTDTQYF TGTGCCACCAGCCCCCGGGGGAGGGGGGGCACAGATACGCAGTATTTT